This TCR beta chain was identified during a study of T cells in localized non-small cell lung cancer. Study results and limitations: With higher T cell density in blood came longer overall survival.

Generated by immunoSEQ multiplex PCR, the TCRdb table keeps only in-frame clones and is missing some. The sample contains tens of thousands of clones, around nine tenths of which appear only once. V was shortened by 3 bases and J by 1 base, with 10 bases between the two germline ends. The CDR3 is 14 amino acids. Points on this clone: Its specificity is unknown.

The chain combines TRBV5-3 with TRBJ1-1; D unresolved. TRBV5-3 is identified as an open reading frame with a role that is uncertain. This material consisted of peripheral blood, taken before any cancer treatment. The source is a woman aged 40-75 years with stage I squamous cell lung carcinoma. The CDR3 DNA sequence: TGTGCCAGAAGCTCGGACGGATCGAACACTGAAGCTTTCTTT. This translates into CARSSDGSNTEAFF.